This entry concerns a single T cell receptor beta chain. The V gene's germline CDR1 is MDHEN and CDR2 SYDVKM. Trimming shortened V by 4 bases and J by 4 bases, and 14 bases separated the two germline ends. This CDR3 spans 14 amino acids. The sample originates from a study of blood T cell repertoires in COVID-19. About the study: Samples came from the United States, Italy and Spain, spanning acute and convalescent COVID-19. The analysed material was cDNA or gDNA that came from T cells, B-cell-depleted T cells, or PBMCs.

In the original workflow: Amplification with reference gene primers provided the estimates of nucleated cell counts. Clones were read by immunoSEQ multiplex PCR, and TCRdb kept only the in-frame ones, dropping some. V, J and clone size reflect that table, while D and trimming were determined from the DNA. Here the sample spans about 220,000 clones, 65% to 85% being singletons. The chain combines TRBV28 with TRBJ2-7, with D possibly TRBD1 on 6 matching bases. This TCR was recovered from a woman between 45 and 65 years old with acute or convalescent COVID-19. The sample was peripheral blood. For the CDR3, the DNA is TGTGCCAGCAGTTCGTCAGACAGGTCGTACGAGCAGTACTTC. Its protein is CASSSSDRSYEQYF.